This TCR beta chain was obtained from a study of molecular identifiers for immune sequencing clone quantification. Concerning this clonotype: Its target is not known. The junction and the germline gene differ at one end; a read error may be behind it.

CDR1 and CDR2 from the germline V gene are SEHNR and FQNEAQ (reference sequence). The CDR3 consists of 15 residues. Bulk libraries came from a prior protocol with listed TCR primers. Each CDR3 protein is one row after TCRdb ran MiXCR on the PCR reads. Altogether over 600,000 distinct CDR3 sequences are present, less than 20% being singletons, with the ten largest covering around 0.86%. Libraries of naive CD8 cells were prepared from around 18,000 to 910,000 sorted cells using 10%, 30% or 50% RNA. General study findings and limits: Among effectors, clones above 20 RNA copies held over 97% of molecules; among naive cells, under 1%.

The sample taken for sequencing was naive CD8+ T cells from blood, with Jurkat cell RNA spiked in. The subset here: FACS-sorted CD8+CD4-CCR7+CD45RA+ naive T cells. This clonotype originated in a human donor in good health. Some libraries in this study had Jurkat cell RNA spiked in. The chain couples TRBV7-9 to TRBJ2-1, with a tentative D call TRBD1 (5 bases). The CDR3 coding sequence is TGTGCCAGCAGACAGGACGTAAGCTCCCACAATGAGCAGTTCTTC. Translated: CASRQDVSSHNEQFF.